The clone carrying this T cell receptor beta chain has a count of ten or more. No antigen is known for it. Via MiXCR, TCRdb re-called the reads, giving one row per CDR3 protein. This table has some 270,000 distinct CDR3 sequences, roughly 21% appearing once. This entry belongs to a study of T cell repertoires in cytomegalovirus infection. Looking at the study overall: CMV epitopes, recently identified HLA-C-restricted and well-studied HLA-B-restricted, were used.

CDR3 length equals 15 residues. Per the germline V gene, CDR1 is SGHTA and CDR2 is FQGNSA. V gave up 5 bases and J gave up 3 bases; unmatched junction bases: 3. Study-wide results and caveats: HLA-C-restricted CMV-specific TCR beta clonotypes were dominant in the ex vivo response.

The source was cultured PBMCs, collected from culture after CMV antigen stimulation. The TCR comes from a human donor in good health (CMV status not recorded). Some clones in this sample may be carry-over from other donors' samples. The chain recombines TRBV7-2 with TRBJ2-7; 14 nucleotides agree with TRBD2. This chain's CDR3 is CASSQGTSGSYEQYF. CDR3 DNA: TGTGCCAGCAGCCAGGGGACTAGCGGGAGCTACGAGCAGTACTTC. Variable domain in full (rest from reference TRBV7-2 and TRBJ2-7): GAGVSQSPSNKVTEKGKDVELRCDPISGHTALYWYRQSLGQGLEFLIYFQGNSAPDKSGLPSDRFSAERTGGSVSTLTIQRTQQEDSAVYLCASSQGTSGSYEQYFGPGTRLTVT.